Described below is a single TCR beta chain sequence and its context. Antigen specificity is unknown. This sample is drawn from a study of cytomegalovirus exposure and HLA in healthy donors. Study-wide results and caveats: Among TCR sequences, most were rare, though some public TCRs appeared in many donors. Researchers counted roughly 150 TCR beta chains as cytomegalovirus-associated.

Method: immunoSEQ multiplex PCR; TCRdb's copy keeps in-frame clones and lacks some. The sample lists hundreds of thousands of clones; 87% were seen once. The sequence came from a woman aged 18-35 years in good health and CMV-seropositive. Specimen: PBMCs.

For the CDR3, the DNA is TGTGCCAGCAGCCAAGATTGGGACAGTCCCTATGGCTACACCTTC. Residues: CASSQDWDSPYGYTF. This chain uses TRBV14 with TRBJ1-2; 7 bases fit TRBD1. There are 15 residues in the CDR3. V shed 0 bases, J shed 4 bases, and the junction held 5 bases outside the gene matches. CDR1 and CDR2 (germline): SGHDN, FVKESK.